The 27 T cell receptor beta chains listed next were all sequenced from one sample in a study of cytomegalovirus exposure and HLA in healthy donors. Both 60 Vbeta primers and 13 Jbeta primers went into the PCR. Sequencing used immunoSEQ multiplex PCR; TCRdb keeps in-frame clones, though not all of them. The table has tens of thousands of clones, about two thirds seen once. The specimen sequenced was PBMCs. The source is a woman in her forties in good health and CMV-seropositive.

The chain uses TRBV19 and TRBJ1-5, with no clear D. This CDR3 contains 14 residues. The V end lost 5 bases, the J end lost 4 bases, and 12 bases lay between the germline ends. Germline V gene sequence: CDR1 LNHDA, CDR2 SQIVND (reference sequence). CDR3 bases: TGTGCCAGTAGTTTATCGGGGTGGAATCAGCCCCAGCATTTT. Its translation: CASSLSGWNQPQHF.

This clone was observed many times. The chain has TRBV2 and TRBJ2-7; tentatively, D is TRBD2 (5 bases). Trimming stripped 5 bases from V and 8 bases from J, with 10 bases between. This CDR3 comprises 11 residues. Germline V gene data show CDR1 as SNHLY and CDR2 as FYNNEI. CDR3 loop: CASSSPGKQYF. The CDR3 nucleotides read TGTGCCAGCAGTAGTCCCGGGAAGCAGTACTTC.

The chain combines TRBV18 with TRBJ1-2; D call uncertain. Germline-derived CDR1 and CDR2 are KGHSH and LQKENI. The germline V and J ends were trimmed by 6 bases and 4 bases, with 9 bases remaining between them. The CDR3 contains 12 residues. Written as DNA, the CDR3 is TGTGCCAGCTCCGCGGCGAGCTATGGCTACACCTTC. Translated: CASSAASYGYTF.

The table lists this clone with a count of one. This chain uses TRBV6-5 with TRBJ2-3; D perhaps matches TRBD2 (5 bases). The CDR3 runs to 14 residues. CDR1 and CDR2 from the germline V gene are MNHEY and SVGAGI. Trimming left V 0 bases short and J 1 base short, with 5 bases between. CDR3 amino acids: CASSYSLGTDTQYF. Here the CDR3 DNA reads TGTGCCAGCAGTTACTCACTAGGCACAGATACGCAGTATTTT.

V usage is TRBV27 and J usage is TRBJ2-7, with TRBD2 matching 10 bases. The CDR3 runs to 14 residues. Germline V gene sequence: CDR1 MNHEY, CDR2 SMNVEV (reference sequence). V shed 2 bases, J shed 9 bases, and the junction held 7 bases outside the gene matches. The CDR3 sequence is CASSLGTSADVQYF. Written as DNA, the CDR3 is TGTGCCAGCAGTTTAGGGACTAGCGCGGATGTGCAGTACTTC.

The V and J genes are TRBV25-1 and TRBJ2-7; 7 bases fit TRBD1. The germline V gene has CDR1 MGHDK and CDR2 SYGVNS. The CDR3 consists of 13 residues. After removal of 5 bases from V and 0 bases from J, the junction contained 1 base not matched to a gene. CDR3 sequence: CASSRDSSYEQYF. CDR3 coding DNA: TGTGCCAGCAGTCGGGACAGCTCCTACGAGCAGTACTTC.

V and J are TRBV6-1 and TRBJ1-5; D might be TRBD1 (6 bases). Germline V CDR1 and CDR2: MNHNS, SASEGT. Trimming took 3 bases from V and 3 from J, leaving 9 bases between them. This CDR3 region has 14 residues. CDR3 DNA: TGTGCCAGCAGTGATGACAGGACCAATCAGCCCCAGCATTTT. Translation: CASSDDRTNQPQHF.

This chain uses TRBV10-3 with TRBJ1-1, with 8 nucleotides matching TRBD1. With V trimmed by 2 bases and J by 4 bases, 3 bases remained unmatched. This CDR3 spans 14 amino acids. Per the germline V gene, CDR1 is ENHRY and CDR2 is SYGVKD. CDR3 DNA: TGTGCCATCAGTGAGCGACAGGGGTCCACTGAAGCTTTCTTT. It specifies CAISERQGSTEAFF.

V gene TRBV6-5 combines with J gene TRBJ2-1, with D maybe TRBD1 (6 bases). CDR1 is MNHEY and CDR2 is SVGAGI in the germline V gene. This CDR3 is 14 amino acids long. Trimming pared 2 bases from V and 9 bases from J, leaving 14 bases between. The CDR3 bases are TGTGCCAGCAGTTACCGCGCAGGGGTGGGTGAGCAGTTCTTC. It translates to CASSYRAGVGEQFF.

The J gene is TRBJ1-5, the V gene TRBV28, with D uncertain. Germline CDR1 and CDR2: MDHEN and SYDVKM. The length of the CDR3 is 14 residues. V gave up 6 bases and J gave up 6 bases, with 15 bases separating them. The CDR3 DNA is TGTGCCAGCAGCCTTCCCGGAGAGAGTCAGCCCCAGCATTTT. Translated, it gives CASSLPGESQPQHF.

The chain has TRBV10-3 and TRBJ2-6, with D perhaps TRBD2 (6 bases). CDR1 and CDR2 (germline): ENHRY, SYGVKD. The CDR3 has 15 amino acids. V shed 6 bases and J shed 4 bases, with 13 bases lying between them. CDR3 residues: CAISPGGSGANVLTF. The CDR3 DNA sequence: TGTGCCATCAGCCCAGGAGGGTCCGGGGCCAACGTCCTGACTTTC.

The chain carries TRBV6-6 and TRBJ2-5; TRBD1 matches 10 bases. The CDR3 runs 15 residues. J lost 1 base, V lost 5 bases, and 4 bases had no gene match. CDR1 and CDR2 from the germline V gene are MNHNY and SVGAGI (reference sequence). The DNA of the CDR3 is TGTGCCAGCAGTCGGGGACAGGGGCTCCAAGAGACCCAGTACTTC. This translates into CASSRGQGLQETQYF.

The CDR3 sequence is CASSLTTGGFTTDTQYF. Written as DNA, the CDR3 is TGCGCCAGCAGCTTGACAACAGGGGGCTTTACCACAGATACGCAGTATTTT. The chain recombines TRBV5-1 with TRBJ2-3; TRBD1 agrees at 9 bases. The length of the CDR3 is 17 residues. Germline V gives CDR1 SGHRS, CDR2 YFSETQ. The V segment lost 1 base and the J segment 2 bases; nucleotides outside the gene matches: 8. Drawing the rest from reference TRBV5-1 and TRBJ2-3, the complete variable domain is KAGVTQTPRYLIKTRGQQVTLSCSPISGHRSVSWYQQTPGQGLQFLFEYFSETQRNKGNFPGRFSGRQFSNSRSEMNVSTLELGDSALYLCASSLTTGGFTTDTQYFGPGTRLTVL.

The chain is built from TRBV9 and TRBJ1-5, with TRBD1 identical over 9 bases. CDR1 is SGDLS, CDR2 YYNGEE, per germline. The J segment lost 7 bases and the V segment lost 0 bases, leaving 2 bases of the junction unmatched. The CDR3 loop spans 14 amino acids. This CDR3 reads CASSVGTGEQPQHF. CDR3 coding DNA: TGTGCCAGCAGCGTAGGGACAGGGGAACAGCCCCAGCATTTT.

The genes are TRBV5-4 and TRBJ2-5; 9 bases agree with TRBD1. CDR3 size: 15 residues. V dropped 0 bases and J dropped 3; count of bases not matched to a gene: 3. CDR1 and CDR2 (germline): SGHNT, YYREEE (reference sequence). The CDR3, as DNA: TGTGCCAGCAGCTTGGGGGGACAGGGAAAAGAGACCCAGTACTTC. It codes for CASSLGGQGKETQYF.

The CDR3 nucleotides read TGTGCCAGCAGCCTAGGCCCGCGCCGCAACTACGAGCAGTACTTC. Translating gives CASSLGPRRNYEQYF. The chain is built from TRBV5-4 and TRBJ2-7; D is uncertain. CDR1 and CDR2 from the germline V gene are SGHNT and YYREEE (reference sequence). The CDR3 totals 15 residues. Trimming removed 4 bases at V and 3 bases at J, with 17 bases between.

The chain combines TRBV9 with TRBJ1-4, with 8 bases identical to TRBD1. The junction had 9 bases not matched to a gene; V was cut back by 4 bases and J by 7 bases. CDR1 is SGDLS, CDR2 YYNGEE, per germline. The length of the CDR3 is 15 residues. CDR3 protein: CASSPSQGAFEKLFF. The CDR3 DNA reads TGTGCCAGCAGCCCCTCCCAGGGGGCATTTGAAAAACTGTTTTTT. The full variable domain, in which reference TRBV9 and TRBJ1-4 provide the parts outside the CDR3, is DSGVTQTPKHLITATGQRVTLRCSPRSGDLSVYWYQQSLDQGLQFLIQYYNGEERAKGNILERFSAQQFPDLHSELNLSSLELGDSALYFCASSPSQGAFEKLFFGSGTQLSVL.

The chain couples TRBV7-9 to TRBJ2-7, with 7 nucleotides matching TRBD1. Per germline, CDR1 SEHNR and CDR2 FQNEAQ (reference sequence). Trimming removed 6 bases from V and 3 bases from J; junction bases left unmatched: 8. This CDR3 comprises 14 residues. CDR3 coding DNA: TGTGCCAGCAGACCCTCGACAGGGAACTACGAGCAGTACTTC. Translated, it gives CASRPSTGNYEQYF. The whole variable domain, filled in from reference TRBV7-9 and TRBJ2-7, reads DTGVSQNPRHKITKRGQNVTFRCDPISEHNRLYWYRQTLGQGPEFLTYFQNEAQLEKSRLLSDRFSAERPKGSFSTLEIQRTEQGDSAMYLCASRPSTGNYEQYFGPGTRLTVT.

This sequence joins TRBV28 and TRBJ1-5, with no clear D. In germline, CDR1 is MDHEN, CDR2 SYDVKM. The CDR3 totals 15 residues. The DNA for the CDR3 is TGTGCTACAGCAACGGTGGTTAACGGCAATCAGCCCCAGCATTTT. Translation gives CATATVVNGNQPQHF. Together with reference TRBV28 and TRBJ1-5, the CDR3 gives the full variable domain: DVKVTQSSRYLVKRTGEKVFLECVQDMDHENMFWYRQDPGLGLRLIYFSYDVKMKEKGDIPEGYSVSREKKERFSLILESASTNQTSMYLCATATVVNGNQPQHFGDGTRLSIL.

The chain employs TRBV2 and TRBJ1-2; 7 bases are a match to TRBD1. CDR3 length: 15 amino acids. Trimming removed 8 bases from V and 0 bases from J; junction bases left unmatched: 9. Looked up from germline, CDR1 is SNHLY and CDR2 is FYNNEI. The chain's CDR3 is CASRDRGETNYGYTF. The CDR3 DNA reads TGTGCCAGCCGGGACAGAGGGGAGACTAACTATGGCTACACCTTC. Full variable domain (missing parts from reference TRBV2 and TRBJ1-2): EPEVTQTPSHQVTQMGQEVILRCVPISNHLYFYWYRQILGQKVEFLVSFYNNEISEKSEIFDDQFSVERPDGSNFTLKIRSTKLEDSAMYFCASRDRGETNYGYTFGSGTRLTVV.

The chain employs TRBV19 and TRBJ2-4; 7 nucleotides match TRBD1. Germline CDR1 and CDR2: LNHDA and SQIVND (reference sequence). The ends lost 5 bases at V and 8 bases at J; junction bases unmatched: 12. The CDR3 is made up of 15 amino acids. CDR3 DNA sequence: TGTGCCAGTAGTCCCGGCAGGGGGAAGGGGGACATTCAGTACTTC. The encoded protein is CASSPGRGKGDIQYF.

J is TRBJ2-5 and V is TRBV6-6, with 7 nucleotides matching TRBD1. Germline lookup yields CDR1 MNHNY and CDR2 SVGAGI (reference sequence). V shed 6 bases, J shed 1 base, and the junction held 2 bases outside the gene matches. The CDR3 consists of 13 residues. The CDR3 spells CASSGTAQETQYF. The CDR3 nucleotides are TGTGCCAGCAGCGGGACAGCCCAAGAGACCCAGTACTTC.

On this clone itself: Germline and junction disagree at one end, which may indicate a read error. The genes are TRBV7-9 and TRBJ1-2, with D perhaps matching TRBD1 (6 bases). The CDR3 has 13 amino acids. Germline CDR1 is SEHNR and CDR2 is FQNEAQ (reference sequence). The CDR3 here is CSSSPGQSFGYTF. Here the CDR3 DNA reads TGTTCCAGCAGTCCAGGACAGTCGTTTGGCTACACCTTC.

The rearrangement uses TRBV5-4 and TRBJ1-2, with 7 bases matching TRBD1. V lost 4 bases and J lost 7; bases outside the gene matches: 10. CDR3 size: 14 residues. Germline-derived CDR1 and CDR2 are SGHNT and YYREEE (reference sequence). The CDR3 DNA follows: TGTGCCAGCAGCGAACAGGGGACGAGGGCTGGCTACACCTTC. Translation: CASSEQGTRAGYTF.

This chain links TRBV10-3 with TRBJ1-1; maybe TRBD1 (6 bases). Between the trimmed V and J ends, which lost 0 bases and 0 bases, there was a span of 8 bases. This CDR3 has 15 residues. Germline V CDR1 and CDR2: ENHRY, SYGVKD. The DNA of the CDR3 is TGTGCCATCAGTGAGTCGTCAGGGGTGAACACTGAAGCTTTCTTT. Its translation is CAISESSGVNTEAFF.

This sequence joins TRBV15 and TRBJ1-1, with 7 bases matching TRBD1. CDR3 size: 15 residues. Per germline, CDR1 LNHNV and CDR2 YYDKDF (reference sequence). Trimming removed 2 bases from V and 3 bases from J; junction bases left unmatched: 6. CDR3 loop: CATSRIRQGHTEAFF. CDR3 DNA: TGTGCCACCAGCAGAATTAGACAGGGTCACACTGAAGCTTTCTTT.

This sequence joins TRBV10-3 and TRBJ1-2; 7 bases fit TRBD1. The germline gives CDR1 ENHRY, CDR2 SYGVKD. V lost 2 bases to trimming and J lost 5 bases; unmatched junction nucleotides: 5. The CDR3 is made up of 14 amino acids. The CDR3 DNA is TGTGCCATCAGTGAGCGGACAGGCCGTTATGGCTACACCTTC. As protein: CAISERTGRYGYTF.